A selection of T cell receptor beta chains follows, all from one sample in a study of cytomegalovirus exposure and HLA in healthy donors. The assay was immunoSEQ multiplex PCR, and TCRdb's table has in-frame clones only and misses some. The repertoire holds nearly 200,000 clones, with around 87% as singletons. Source material: PBMCs. The source of these receptors is a man aged 25-45 years in good health and CMV-seronegative. CDR3s include the opening cysteine and the closing phenylalanine or tryptophan. A D gene is named only where the DNA matches it firmly. The size entry is marked missing in some rows and otherwise reads once, few, many or a size class.

D,V,J,size,CDR3,DNA
TRBD1,TRBV15,TRBJ2-6,-,CATRSDRVGANVLTF,TGTGCCACCAGGTCCGACAGGGTTGGGGCCAACGTCCTGACTTTC
TRBD1,TRBV5-1,TRBJ1-2,few,CASSLDPLGTGGAPNYGYTF,TGCGCCAGCAGCTTGGACCCCTTGGGGACAGGGGGCGCACCAAACTATGGCTACACCTTC
-,TRBV7-6,TRBJ2-5,-,CASSFAPVGSYAQETQYF,TGTGCCAGCAGCTTTGCCCCTGTGGGCAGCTATGCGCAAGAGACCCAGTACTTC
TRBD1,TRBV19,TRBJ2-7,-,CASSLTGGPGSGQYF,TGTGCCAGTAGCCTTACAGGGGGACCTGGTTCGGGGCAGTACTTC
TRBD2,TRBV5-1,TRBJ2-2,-,CASRQLAGSGNTGELFF,TGCGCCAGCAGGCAACTAGCGGGATCCGGGAACACCGGGGAGCTGTTTTTT
TRBD1,TRBV7-2,TRBJ2-5,-,CASSNGGQGAGETQYF,TGTGCCAGCAGCAACGGGGGACAGGGGGCTGGAGAGACCCAGTACTTC
-,TRBV6-6,TRBJ2-1,-,CATHRASSYNEQFF,TGTGCCACCCACAGGGCTTCCTCCTACAATGAGCAGTTCTTC
-,TRBV7-9,TRBJ1-5,-,CASSGGDQPQHF,TGTGCCAGCAGCGGAGGAGATCAGCCCCAGCATTTT
TRBD1,TRBV19,TRBJ1-1,-,CASSKGQKRMNTEAFF,TGTGCCAGTAGTAAGGGACAGAAACGGATGAACACTGAAGCTTTCTTT
-,TRBV9,TRBJ2-2,-,CASTGTPNTGELFF,TGTGCCAGCACCGGGACACCAAACACCGGGGAGCTGTTTTTT
-,TRBV19,TRBJ2-1,-,CASSDNADEQFF,TGTGCCAGTAGCGACAACGCCGATGAGCAGTTCTTC
-,TRBV5-1,TRBJ2-2,once,CASSFGDVTSNTGELSF,TGCGCCAGCAGCTTCGGTGATGTAACATCGAACACCGGGGAGCTGTCTTTT
TRBD2,TRBV7-9,TRBJ2-1,-,CASSSLAGDEQFF,TGTGCCAGCAGCTCTCTGGCGGGAGATGAGCAGTTCTTC
-,TRBV4-2,TRBJ2-3,-,CASSRGQRVPDTQYF,TGTGCCAGCAGCCGTGGACAGAGAGTCCCAGATACGCAGTATTTT
-,TRBV6-5,TRBJ2-5,once,CASQGGETQYF,TGTGCCAGCCAGGGAGGAGAGACCCAGTACTTC
-,TRBV6-1,TRBJ2-7,once,CATSQGGGYEQYF,TGTGCCACGTCGCAGGGGGGCGGGTACGAGCAGTACTTC
TRBD2,TRBV7-9,TRBJ2-5,-,CASSPSPRREWETQYF,TGTGCCAGCAGCCCATCCCCCAGGCGGGAGTGGGAGACCCAGTACTTC
-,TRBV2,TRBJ2-5,-,CASSEVQLLMPQYF,TGTGCCAGCAGTGAAGTACAACTATTAATGCCCCAGTACTTC
-,TRBV19,TRBJ2-1,once,CASSPAGHEQFF,TGTGCCAGCTCTCCGGCGGGTCATGAGCAGTTCTTC
-,TRBV7-9,TRBJ2-3,-,CASSLQGTDTQYF,TGTGCCAGCAGCTTACAGGGCACAGATACGCAGTATTTT
TRBD2,TRBV19,TRBJ2-3,-,CASSIARLASDTQYF,TGTGCCAGTAGTATCGCTCGACTAGCGTCAGATACGCAGTATTTT
TRBD2,TRBV4-1,TRBJ2-1,-,CASSQPGRNYNEQFF,TGCGCCAGCAGCCAACCCGGGAGGAACTACAATGAGCAGTTCTTC
TRBD1,TRBV11-2,TRBJ1-2,few,CASSLDRDYGYTF,TGTGCCAGCAGCTTGGACAGGGACTATGGCTACACCTTC
TRBD1,TRBV10-3,TRBJ2-5,once,CAISATGGAQETQYF,TGTGCCATCAGTGCGACAGGGGGCGCACAGGAGACCCAGTACTTC
-,TRBV30,TRBJ1-5,-,CAWSLQLYSNQPQHF,TGTGCCTGGAGCTTACAGCTTTATAGCAATCAGCCCCAGCATTTT
-,TRBV6-6,TRBJ1-5,-,CASGLRQPQHF,TGTGCCAGCGGACTCAGACAGCCCCAGCATTTT
TRBD2,TRBV5-4,TRBJ2-1,-,CASLMGTSGTSSYNEQFF,TGTGCCAGCCTGATGGGGACTAGCGGGACGAGCTCCTACAATGAGCAGTTCTTC
-,TRBV28,TRBJ2-4,-,CASSLPGVGGNIQYF,TGTGCCAGCAGTTTACCCGGTGTCGGGGGAAACATTCAGTACTTC